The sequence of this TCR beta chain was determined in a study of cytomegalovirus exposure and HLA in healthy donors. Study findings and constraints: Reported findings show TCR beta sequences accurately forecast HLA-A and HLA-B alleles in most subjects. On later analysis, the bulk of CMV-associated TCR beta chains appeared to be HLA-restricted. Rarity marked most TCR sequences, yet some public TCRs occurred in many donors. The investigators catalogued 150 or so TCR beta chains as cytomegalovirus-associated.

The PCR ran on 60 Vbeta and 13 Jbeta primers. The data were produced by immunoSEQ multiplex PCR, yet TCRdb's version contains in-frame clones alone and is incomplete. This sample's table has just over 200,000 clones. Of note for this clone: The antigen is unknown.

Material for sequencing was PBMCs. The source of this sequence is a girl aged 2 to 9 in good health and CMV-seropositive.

The CDR3 DNA follows: TGTCTCGAGGCCCGGGGAAGGGCGTACGAGCAGTACTTC. Encoded protein: CLEARGRAYEQYF. The chain links TRBV27 to TRBJ2-7; weak D call: TRBD2 (5 bases). From germline, CDR1 is MNHEY and CDR2 SMNVEV (reference sequence). The CDR3 extends over 13 amino acids.